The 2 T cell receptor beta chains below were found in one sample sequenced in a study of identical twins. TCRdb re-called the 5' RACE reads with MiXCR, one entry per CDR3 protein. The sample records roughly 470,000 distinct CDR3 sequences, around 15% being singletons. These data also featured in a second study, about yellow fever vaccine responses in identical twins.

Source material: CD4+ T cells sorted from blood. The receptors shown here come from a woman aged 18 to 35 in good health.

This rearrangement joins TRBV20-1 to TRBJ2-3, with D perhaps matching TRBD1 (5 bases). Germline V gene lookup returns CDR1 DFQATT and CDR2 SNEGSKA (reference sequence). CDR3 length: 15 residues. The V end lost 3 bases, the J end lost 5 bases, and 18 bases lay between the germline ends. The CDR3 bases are TGCAGTGCTAGGGCTCCCCGGGTAAGGGGAGATACGCAGTATTTT. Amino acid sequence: CSARAPRVRGDTQYF.

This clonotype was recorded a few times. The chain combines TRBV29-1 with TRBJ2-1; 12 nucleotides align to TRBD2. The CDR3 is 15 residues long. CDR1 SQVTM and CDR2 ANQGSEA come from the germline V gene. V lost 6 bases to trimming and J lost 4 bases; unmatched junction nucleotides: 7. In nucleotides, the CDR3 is TGCAGCGTCCGGCCTAGCGGGGGGGCTTACAATGAGCAGTTCTTC. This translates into CSVRPSGGAYNEQFF.